The sequence of this T cell receptor (beta chain) was determined in a study of T cells after yellow fever vaccination. TCRdb recomputed calls from the 5' RACE reads with MiXCR, one row per CDR3 protein. The sample contains around 50,000 distinct CDR3 sequences, approximately 7% of which appear only once. Germline assignment: CDR1 SGHTA and CDR2 FQGNSA. The CDR3 contains 16 residues. The V gene lost 4 bases and the J gene lost 6 bases, with 18 bases spanning the gap. A few counts support this clonotype. This specimen consisted of CD8+ T cells sorted from PBMCs, obtained around 15 days after the first yellow fever vaccination. This chain joins TRBV7-2 and TRBJ2-2, with D possibly being TRBD2 (6 bases). The receptor's source is a young man who received the YFV17D yellow fever vaccine. The DNA of the CDR3 is TGTGCCAGCAGCTCGGGAGCCTGGCCCTGGGCCGGGGAGCTGTTTTTT. Its translation is CASSSGAWPWAGELFF.